The T cell receptor beta chain under discussion was sequenced for a study of siplizumab effects on memory and regulatory T cells. Overall study results and limits: Siplizumab produced a significant drop in alloreactive sequences attributable to unstimulated CD4+ memory cells. Whether the proliferating Tregs (from siplizumab cultures) were suppressive was not confirmed.

Assay: immunoSEQ multiplex PCR; the TCRdb copy retains only in-frame clones and omits some. The repertoire holds nearly 85,000 clones, with 95% as singletons. The CDR3 sequence is 15 residues long. The V gene lost 0 bases and the J gene lost 3 bases, with 11 bases spanning the gap. Germline V gives CDR1 MGHRA, CDR2 YSYEKL. On this clone itself: Its matching antigen is unknown.

The chain has TRBV4-1 and TRBJ1-1, with a possible D match to TRBD1 (5 bases). This clonotype originated in a human donor in good health. The sequencing sample was made of CD8+ T cells sorted from blood. The CDR3 nucleotides read TGCGCCAGCAGCCAAGATCGGGGGGTTTACACTGAAGCTTTCTTT. As protein: CASSQDRGVYTEAFF.